These T cell receptor beta chains were read from a single sample in a study of control samples from healthy donors and cancer patients. The protocol was immunoSEQ multiplex PCR, while the TCRdb copy is restricted to in-frame clones and leaves out a portion. The table includes approximately 170,000 clones, about 94% detected once. Sequenced: blood. The receptors here all came from a young woman in good health. The CDR3 runs from the conserved cysteine through the conserved F or W. Rows may omit the clone size; those that give it use once, few, many or a size class.

v_gene: TRBV30
abundance: .
CDR3aa: CAWSVSAVYGYTF

v_gene: TRBV19
abundance: .
CDR3aa: CASSISRGNQPQHF

v_gene: TRBV5-4
abundance: .
CDR3aa: CASSPGTSGQETQYF

v_gene: TRBV12-3/TRBV12-4
abundance: .
CDR3aa: CASSLGGNEQFF

v_gene: TRBV9
abundance: .
CDR3aa: CASSVGDRLNTEAFF

v_gene: TRBV7-9
abundance: few
CDR3aa: CASGITGLNTGELFF

v_gene: TRBV7-2
abundance: .
CDR3aa: CASSLTGGDTGELFF

v_gene: TRBV5-4
abundance: .
CDR3aa: CASSLVGGGVKNTEAFF

v_gene: TRBV5-8
abundance: .
CDR3aa: CASSPLGAGANVLTF

v_gene: TRBV2
abundance: .
CDR3aa: CASSELDRYF

v_gene: TRBV30
abundance: .
CDR3aa: CAWSGAYEQYF

v_gene: TRBV19
abundance: .
CDR3aa: CASSWYTGLESNQPQHF

v_gene: TRBV27
abundance: .
CDR3aa: CASSGQGYGYTF

v_gene: TRBV7-3
abundance: .
CDR3aa: CASSLAHRGYNEQFF

v_gene: TRBV29-1
abundance: .
CDR3aa: CSVEDQGESYEQYF

v_gene: TRBV7-2
abundance: .
CDR3aa: CASTEAFF

v_gene: TRBV29-1
abundance: .
CDR3aa: CSVEMAGSGYTF

v_gene: TRBV10-1
abundance: .
CDR3aa: CATPAGVPYNEQFF

v_gene: TRBV3-1/TRBV3-2
abundance: .
CDR3aa: CASSQGGTSGRFF

v_gene: TRBV29-1
abundance: .
CDR3aa: CSVRVAGTMTEAFF

v_gene: TRBV6-5
abundance: .
CDR3aa: CASGQDPLYYEQYF

v_gene: TRBV7-9
abundance: .
CDR3aa: CASSSPLAGGSSYEQYF

v_gene: TRBV5-8
abundance: .
CDR3aa: CASSLGEDRYPNEQFF

v_gene: TRBV28
abundance: .
CDR3aa: CASSLGTPAPQFF

v_gene: TRBV5-6
abundance: .
CDR3aa: CASSSISGRQGVGYTF

v_gene: TRBV5-4
abundance: .
CDR3aa: CASSLRAGGETQYF

v_gene: TRBV9
abundance: .
CDR3aa: CASSVADQETQYF

v_gene: TRBV7-8
abundance: .
CDR3aa: CASSSPASRQETQYF

v_gene: TRBV4-3
abundance: .
CDR3aa: CASSQDHFSSGPQHF

v_gene: TRBV2
abundance: .
CDR3aa: CASGLAGVMGGELFF

v_gene: TRBV2
abundance: few
CDR3aa: CASSPGTSYEQYF

v_gene: TRBV5-1
abundance: .
CDR3aa: CASSLSARLAGLGTDTQYF

v_gene: TRBV29-1
abundance: .
CDR3aa: CSVEDTGSTLYEQYF

v_gene: TRBV7-2
abundance: .
CDR3aa: CASRYARTAATGELFF

v_gene: TRBV11-2
abundance: .
CDR3aa: CASSPPGGTYEQYF

v_gene: TRBV19
abundance: .
CDR3aa: CASSPRVGTTLNQPQHF

v_gene: TRBV6-4
abundance: .
CDR3aa: CASRIAGGTSDEQFF

v_gene: TRBV27
abundance: .
CDR3aa: CASSLAGGTKTQYF

v_gene: TRBV7-9
abundance: .
CDR3aa: CASSLATVGVLAGYTF

v_gene: TRBV18
abundance: .
CDR3aa: CASSSPGTLGEKLFF

v_gene: TRBV5-1
abundance: .
CDR3aa: CASRLTQGADTQYF

v_gene: TRBV5-6
abundance: .
CDR3aa: CASKKGDRGFGTYNEQFF

v_gene: TRBV6-5
abundance: .
CDR3aa: CASSSSGLSVETQYF

v_gene: TRBV7-2
abundance: .
CDR3aa: CASRRSGTPDTQYF

v_gene: TRBV24-1
abundance: once
CDR3aa: CATSDSSNSYEQYF

v_gene: TRBV7-3
abundance: once
CDR3aa: CASSLTDGFGAYNEQFF

v_gene: TRBV10-3
abundance: .
CDR3aa: CAISEEAGGDTGELFF

v_gene: TRBV5-8
abundance: .
CDR3aa: CASSFRTGGVETQYF

v_gene: TRBV6-5
abundance: once
CDR3aa: CASSYSGAASTAQYF